The text below deals with one TCR beta chain. The CDR3 totals 14 residues. CDR1 is SGHRS, CDR2 YFSETQ, per germline. Trimming cost V 4 bases and J 10 bases, with 18 bases left between them. PCR amplification relied on 60 Vbeta primers (plus 13 Jbeta primers). In the authors' methods: Later analysis identified approximately 80 million unique TCR beta chains, about 11 million shared. Clones were read by immunoSEQ multiplex PCR, and TCRdb kept only the in-frame ones, dropping some. D and trimming were read from the DNA, whereas the V and J calls and clone size are those reported in that table. The sample yields 150,000 to 200,000 clones, 78% seen once. The data originate from a study of cytomegalovirus exposure and HLA in healthy donors.

The TCR sequence derives from a female donor in good health and CMV-seronegative. The V gene is TRBV5-1, the J gene TRBJ2-1; a weak D match, TRBD2 (7 bases). Sequenced sample: PBMCs. The CDR3 loop reads CASSLDGGPGEQFF. The CDR3 nucleotides read TGCGCCAGCAGCCTGGACGGGGGGCCGGGGGAGCAGTTCTTC.